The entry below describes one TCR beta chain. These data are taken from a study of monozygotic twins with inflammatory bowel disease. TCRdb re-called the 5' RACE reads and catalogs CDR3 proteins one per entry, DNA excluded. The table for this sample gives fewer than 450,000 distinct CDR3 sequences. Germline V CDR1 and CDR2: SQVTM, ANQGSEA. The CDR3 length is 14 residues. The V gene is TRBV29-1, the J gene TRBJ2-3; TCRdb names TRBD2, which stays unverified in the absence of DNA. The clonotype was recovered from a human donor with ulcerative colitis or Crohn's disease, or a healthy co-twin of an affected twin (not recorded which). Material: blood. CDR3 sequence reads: CSVDSGGGTDTQYF.